Each of the 7 T cell receptor beta chains below was sequenced from the same sample in a study of T cells in Graves' hyperthyroidism and ophthalmopathy (dated by TCRdb to between 2018 and 2021). The method behind the library was multiplex PCR. The data were produced on an Illumina HiSeq 2000. TCR beta CDR3 regions were amplified from RNA transcripts. The TCR CDR3 was subjected to a first round of RT-PCR using the HTBI primer set and the Qiagen OneStep RT-PCR kit. The public sequencing data were trimmed at Q25 with fastp and processed into clonotypes with MiXCR by TCRdb, which kept only in-frame beta chains. CDR3 protein duplicates are merged, each entry listing the most common genes and DNA. Counted in this sample were around 600,000 distinct CDR3 sequences; 40% to 55% of them appeared once. Of the sample, less than 9% is held by the ten largest clones. The sample taken for sequencing was peripheral blood or thyroid tissue (not recorded which). Source of these receptors: an adult man with Graves' disease, either hyperthyroidism or ophthalmopathy (not recorded which).

The chain links TRBV24-1 to TRBJ1-2; no definite D call. Looked up from germline, CDR1 is KGHDR and CDR2 is SFDVKD. Between the trimmed V and J ends, which lost 12 bases and 0 bases, there was a span of 19 bases. The CDR3 contains 15 residues. The CDR3: CAASGGPETNYGYTF. DNA of the CDR3: TGTGCCGCCTCAGGAGGGCCAGAGACTAACTATGGCTACACCTTC.

This clonotype has only a few counts. The chain couples TRBV20-1 to TRBJ1-1, with D possibly TRBD1 on 6 matching bases. The CDR3 is made up of 12 amino acids. V lost 5 bases, J lost 1 base, and 8 bases lay in between. Germline V gene data show CDR1 as DFQATT and CDR2 as SNEGSKA (reference sequence). CDR3 bases: TGCAGTGCTCAACAGGGGAACACTGAAGCTTTCTTT. It encodes CSAQQGNTEAFF.

The chain is built from TRBV20-1 and TRBJ2-5; 7 nucleotides align to TRBD2. Germline V gives CDR1 DFQATT, CDR2 SNEGSKA (reference sequence). J was trimmed by 4 bases and V by 2 bases; bases with no gene match: 7. The CDR3 length is 14 residues. The CDR3 sequence: CSARFAGGIETQYF. The CDR3 bases are TGCAGTGCTAGATTCGCCGGGGGGATAGAGACCCAGTACTTC.

This clonotype was detected ten times or more. This chain joins TRBV2 and TRBJ1-2, with TRBD1 as a possible D gene (5 bases). The germline V and J ends were trimmed by 1 base and 3 bases, with 6 bases remaining between them. The germline gives CDR1 SNHLY, CDR2 FYNNEI. CDR3 length equals 13 residues. The CDR3 nucleotides read TGTGCCAGCAGTGAAGAGGGGTACTATGGCTACACCTTC. Translated, it gives CASSEEGYYGYTF.

This clonotype was counted ten times or more. The chain uses TRBV7-8 and TRBJ1-4; D might be TRBD1 (6 bases). The CDR3 covers 14 residues. Germline V gene data show CDR1 as SGHVS and CDR2 as FQNEAQ. Deletions cut 5 bases from V and 6 bases from J, with 13 bases between. CDR3 coding DNA: TGTGCCAGCAGCAGCAACAGGGAGGATGAAAAACTGTTTTTT. Residues: CASSSNREDEKLFF.

This clonotype was observed a handful of times. This rearrangement joins TRBV7-3 to TRBJ2-2; D remains ambiguous. The CDR3 totals 13 residues. The V end lost 1 base, the J end lost 6 bases, and 6 bases lay between the germline ends. Germline values: CDR1 SGHTA, CDR2 FQGTGA. CDR3 in amino acids: CASSLKVSGELFF. CDR3 nucleotide sequence: TGTGCCAGCAGCTTAAAAGTGTCCGGGGAGCTGTTTTTT.

Concerning this clonotype itself: A read error may be the cause here, since a much bigger clone is one base away. The rearrangement uses TRBV29-1 and TRBJ1-1; a possible D gene is TRBD1 (6 bases). Germline loops: CDR1 SQVTM, CDR2 ANQGSEA. V was shortened by 6 bases and J by 4 bases, with 12 bases between the two germline ends. The CDR3 totals 12 residues. CDR3 DNA: TGCAGCGTGATCCGGGGGGCCACTGAAGCTTTCTTT. Its translation: CSVIRGATEAFF.